Following are 8 T cell receptor beta chains from one sample sequenced in a study of graft-versus-host responses after intestinal transplantation. This table comes from immunoSEQ multiplex PCR, and its TCRdb copy is limited to in-frame clones, with some not included. The data contain about 82,000 clones, roughly 90% of them singletons. Antigens for these TCRs are unknown. The material sequenced was unstimulated CD4+ T cells sorted from spleen or lymph node cells, taken before transplant. All receptors derive from a human donor who was the organ donor for an intestinal transplant.

The chain employs TRBV7-9 and TRBJ2-2; D uncertain. The V gene lost 2 bases and the J gene lost 8 bases, with 12 bases spanning the gap. CDR3 length: 14 residues. The germline CDR1 and CDR2 sequences are SEHNR and FQNEAQ (reference sequence). This chain's CDR3 is CASSLITSYGELFF. As DNA, the CDR3 is TGTGCCAGCAGCTTAATTACTTCATATGGGGAGCTGTTTTTT.

This chain links TRBV7-2 with TRBJ2-1, with 13 bases fitting TRBD2. Germline assignment: CDR1 SGHTA and CDR2 FQGNSA. The CDR3 runs 16 residues. The J segment lost 6 bases and the V segment lost 1 base, leaving 3 bases of the junction unmatched. The CDR3 region is CASSLGTSGSPNEQFF. CDR3 coding DNA: TGTGCCAGCAGCTTAGGGACTAGCGGGAGCCCCAATGAGCAGTTCTTC. Full variable domain (rest looked up from reference TRBV7-2 and TRBJ2-1): GAGVSQSPSNKVTEKGKDVELRCDPISGHTALYWYRQSLGQGLEFLIYFQGNSAPDKSGLPSDRFSAERTGGSVSTLTIQRTQQEDSAVYLCASSLGTSGSPNEQFFGPGTRLTVL.

The J gene is TRBJ2-3, the V gene TRBV5-1; 9 positions agree with TRBD2. Trimming cost V 0 bases and J 4 bases; bases outside gene matches: 3. Germline V gene data show CDR1 as SGHRS and CDR2 as YFSETQ. CDR3 length: 15 residues. CDR3 sequence: CASSLEVAGADTQYF. The DNA for the CDR3 is TGCGCCAGCAGCTTGGAGGTAGCGGGAGCAGATACGCAGTATTTT.

The V gene is TRBV5-1, the J gene TRBJ2-7, with 12 bases aligning to TRBD2. Per the germline V gene, CDR1 is SGHRS and CDR2 is YFSETQ. The CDR3 is 14 residues long. V was clipped by 7 bases and J by 5 bases; unmatched bases: 7. In DNA, the CDR3 is TGCGCCAGCTCCCCGACTAGCGGGAGCCACGAGCAGTACTTC. It encodes CASSPTSGSHEQYF.

The V and J genes are TRBV9 and TRBJ1-3; perhaps TRBD1 as D (5 bases). Deletions cut 4 bases from V and 3 bases from J, with 11 bases between. The CDR3 is 14 amino acids. Germline values: CDR1 SGDLS, CDR2 YYNGEE. The CDR3 here is CASSKTAGGNTIYF. CDR3 nucleotides: TGTGCCAGCAGCAAGACAGCTGGTGGAAACACCATATATTTT.

The chain is built from TRBV5-6 and TRBJ2-6, with a possible D match to TRBD1 (5 bases). V lost 2 bases and J 1 base, leaving 13 bases between the germline ends. CDR1 and CDR2 (germline): SGHDT, YYEEEE. The CDR3 length is 17 residues. The CDR3 region is CASSFPGMSSGANVLTF. The CDR3 DNA is TGTGCCAGCAGCTTTCCAGGGATGTCGTCTGGGGCCAACGTCCTGACTTTC. The complete variable domain, with remaining parts taken from reference TRBV5-6 and TRBJ2-6, reads DAGVTQSPTHLIKTRGQQVTLRCSPKSGHDTVSWYQQALGQGPQFIFQYYEEEERQRGNFPDRFSGHQFPNYSSELNVNALLLGDSALYLCASSFPGMSSGANVLTFGAGSRLTVL.

The gene calls are TRBV6-1 and TRBJ1-2, with TRBD1 identical over 8 bases. CDR3 length: 14 amino acids. Germline V gene data show CDR1 as MNHNS and CDR2 as SASEGT. V gave up 2 bases and J gave up 4 bases; unmatched junction bases: 3. The CDR3 DNA sequence: TGTGCCAGCAGTGAATCGCAGGGGGCCTATGGCTACACCTTC. This encodes CASSESQGAYGYTF.

The chain couples TRBV19 to TRBJ2-5; D not certain. The germline V gene has CDR1 LNHDA and CDR2 SQIVND (reference sequence). V dropped 3 bases and J dropped 3 bases, with 2 bases sitting between them. The CDR3 consists of 11 residues. CDR3 sequence: CASSIKETQYF. The CDR3 coding sequence is TGTGCCAGTAGTATTAAAGAGACCCAGTACTTC.